This is a list of T cell receptor beta chains from one sample in a study of cytomegalovirus exposure and HLA in healthy donors. Here immunoSEQ multiplex PCR was the method, and the copy in TCRdb shows in-frame clones only, minus some. Of some 130,000 clones listed, approximately 70% are singletons. Material for sequencing was PBMCs. The receptors stem from a human donor in good health. CDR3s include the opening cysteine and the closing phenylalanine or tryptophan. D genes are given only for firm matches. Only some rows state a clone size, as once, few, many or a class for expanded clones.

D	V	J	size	DNA	CDR3
NA	TRBV7-3	TRBJ2-3	once	TGTGCCAGCAGCTTAAGTCTAACAGATACGCAGTATTTT	CASSLSLTDTQYF
NA	TRBV7-8	TRBJ1-5	NA	TGTGCCAGCAGCTTAGCGGGCCGCAATCAGCCCCAGCATTTT	CASSLAGRNQPQHF
NA	TRBV6-6	TRBJ1-4	few	TGTGCCAGCAGTTACTCTTTGCCGGATGAAAAACTGTTTTTT	CASSYSLPDEKLFF
TRBD1	TRBV7-9	TRBJ1-5	NA	TGTGCCAGCAGCCCCCAGGGGGCAAGCAATCAGCCCCAGCATTTT	CASSPQGASNQPQHF
NA	TRBV29-1	TRBJ1-1	NA	TGCAGCGCTCAGGGGTCCTTGAACACTGAAGCTTTCTTT	CSAQGSLNTEAFF
NA	TRBV7-8	TRBJ2-2	NA	TGTGCCAGCGAGTGGTCGAACACCGGGGAGCTGTTTTTT	CASEWSNTGELFF
TRBD2	TRBV28	TRBJ2-7	once	TGTGCCAGCAGTCAACTAGCGGGAGCGCCCGAGCAGTACTTC	CASSQLAGAPEQYF
NA	TRBV5-1	TRBJ2-1	NA	TGCGCCAGCAGCTACTCTGGGGGCGGGTTAAATGAGCAGTTCTTC	CASSYSGGGLNEQFF
NA	TRBV15	TRBJ1-6	NA	TGTGCCACCAGCAGAGGGGCGACTATGAATTCACCCCTCCACTTT	CATSRGATMNSPLHF
NA	TRBV19	TRBJ1-3	few	TGTGCCAGTAATAACCAGGGAAGTGGAAACACCATATATTTT	CASNNQGSGNTIYF
NA	TRBV25-1	TRBJ2-1	NA	TGTGCCAGCAGTGACTCGGCGGGGGCGAGCTCCTACAATGAGCAGTTCTTC	CASSDSAGASSYNEQFF
NA	TRBV7-2	TRBJ2-1	NA	TGTGCCAGCAGCTTAGCGGGCGGGAATGATGAGCAGTTCTTC	CASSLAGGNDEQFF
NA	TRBV5-1	TRBJ2-5	NA	TGCGCCAGCAGAGATGGAGCAGAGACCCAGTACTTC	CASRDGAETQYF
NA	TRBV19	TRBJ1-5	NA	TGTGCCAGTAGTATGCCCAGGGCGTTTAATCAGCCCCAGCATTTT	CASSMPRAFNQPQHF
TRBD2	TRBV6-5	TRBJ2-5	NA	TGTGCCAGCAGCCGACTAGCTTATTTGGGAGAGACCCAGTACTTC	CASSRLAYLGETQYF
TRBD1	TRBV19	TRBJ1-4	NA	TGTGCCAGTAAGGGGACAGTATTGCTCAGGGAAAAACTGTTTTTT	CASKGTVLLREKLFF
TRBD1	TRBV19	TRBJ2-1	NA	TGTGCCAGTAGTCAGGGACAGCCTTACGATGAGCAGTTCTTC	CASSQGQPYDEQFF
NA	TRBV5-1	TRBJ1-2	NA	TGCGCCAGCAGCTTTACTGGACAGAGGAGTAACTATGGCTACACCTTC	CASSFTGQRSNYGYTF
TRBD2	TRBV11-3	TRBJ2-5	once	TGTGCCAGCAGCTCTGGAGCGGGGGCCCAGTACTTC	CASSSGAGAQYF
TRBD1	TRBV5-1	TRBJ2-7	NA	TGCGCCAGCAGCTTAACAGGGGGCCAGTCCTACGAGCAGTACTTC	CASSLTGGQSYEQYF
TRBD2	TRBV5-4	TRBJ2-2	NA	TGTGCCAGCAGCTTGGGCTGGATAGCGGGAGGGATGAACACCGGGGAGCTGTTTTTT	CASSLGWIAGGMNTGELFF
NA	TRBV19	TRBJ1-2	NA	TGTGCCAGTAGTATAGTTAGCATTATGATCAACTATGGCTACACCTTC	CASSIVSIMINYGYTF
NA	TRBV2	TRBJ1-5	NA	TGTGCCAGCAGTGAAGAAGATGGAGGCAATCAGCCCCAGCATTTT	CASSEEDGGNQPQHF
TRBD1	TRBV6-5	TRBJ1-2	NA	TGTGCCAGCAGTTACTCCCGACAGGGACCTCGGTATGGCTACACCTTC	CASSYSRQGPRYGYTF
NA	TRBV4-3	TRBJ2-7	NA	TGCGCCAGCAGCCACTCAGGCGGAGGGACCTACGAGCAGTACTTC	CASSHSGGGTYEQYF